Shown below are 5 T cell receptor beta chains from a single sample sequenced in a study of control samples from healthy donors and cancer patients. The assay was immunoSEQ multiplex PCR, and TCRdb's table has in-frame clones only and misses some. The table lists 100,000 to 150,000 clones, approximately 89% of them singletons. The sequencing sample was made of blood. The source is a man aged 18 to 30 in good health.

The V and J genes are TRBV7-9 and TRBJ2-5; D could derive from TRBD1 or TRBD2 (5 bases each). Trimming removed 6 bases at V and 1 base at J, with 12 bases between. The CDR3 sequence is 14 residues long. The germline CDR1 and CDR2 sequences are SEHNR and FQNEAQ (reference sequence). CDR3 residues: CASSPKGRQETQYF. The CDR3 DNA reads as TGTGCCAGCAGTCCTAAGGGACGCCAAGAGACCCAGTACTTC.

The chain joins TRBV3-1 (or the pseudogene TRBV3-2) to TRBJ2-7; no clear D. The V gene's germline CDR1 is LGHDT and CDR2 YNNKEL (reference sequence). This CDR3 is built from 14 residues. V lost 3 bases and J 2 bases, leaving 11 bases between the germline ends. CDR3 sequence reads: CASSHSTETYEQYF. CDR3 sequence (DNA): TGTGCCAGCAGCCATTCGACGGAAACCTACGAGCAGTACTTC.

CDR3 in DNA: TGTGCCACCAGCAGAGAAAGAAACAGGGAGACCGCGCAGTTCTTC. It translates to CATSRERNRETAQFF. This chain connects TRBV15 to TRBJ2-1; possibly TRBD1 for D (6 bases). This CDR3 is 15 amino acids long. The V gene lost 0 bases and the J gene lost 12 bases, with 18 bases spanning the gap. CDR1 is LNHNV and CDR2 is YYDKDF in the germline V gene (reference sequence).

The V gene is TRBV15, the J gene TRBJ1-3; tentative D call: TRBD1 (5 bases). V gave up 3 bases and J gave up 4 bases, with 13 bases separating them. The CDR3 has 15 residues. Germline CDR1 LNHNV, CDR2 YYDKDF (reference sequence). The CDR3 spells CATSRGLPAGNTIYF. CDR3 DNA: TGTGCCACCAGCAGGGGACTCCCCGCGGGAAACACCATATATTTT.

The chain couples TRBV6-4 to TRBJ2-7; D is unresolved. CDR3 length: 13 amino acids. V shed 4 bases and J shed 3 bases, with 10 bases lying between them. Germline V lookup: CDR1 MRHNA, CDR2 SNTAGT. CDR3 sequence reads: CASSAGPGYEQYF. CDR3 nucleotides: TGTGCCAGCAGTGCCGGGCCTGGCTACGAGCAGTACTTC.